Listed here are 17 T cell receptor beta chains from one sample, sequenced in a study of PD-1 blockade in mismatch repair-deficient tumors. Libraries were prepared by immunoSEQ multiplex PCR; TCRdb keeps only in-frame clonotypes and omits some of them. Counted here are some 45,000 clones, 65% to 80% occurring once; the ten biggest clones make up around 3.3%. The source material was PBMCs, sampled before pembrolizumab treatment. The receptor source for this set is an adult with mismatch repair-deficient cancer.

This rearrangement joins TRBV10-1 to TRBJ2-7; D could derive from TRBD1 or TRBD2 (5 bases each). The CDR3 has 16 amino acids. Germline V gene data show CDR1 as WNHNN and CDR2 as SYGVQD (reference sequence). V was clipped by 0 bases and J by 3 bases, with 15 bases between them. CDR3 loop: CASSESVGPGYYEQYF. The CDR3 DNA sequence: TGCGCCAGCAGTGAGTCGGTGGGACCGGGGTACTACGAGCAGTACTTC.

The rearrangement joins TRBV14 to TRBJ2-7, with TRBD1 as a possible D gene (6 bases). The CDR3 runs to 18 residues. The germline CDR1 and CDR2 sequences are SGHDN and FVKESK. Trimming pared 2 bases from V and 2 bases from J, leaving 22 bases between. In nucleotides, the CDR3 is TGTGCCAGCAGCCAACTGGCTTATACAGGGACACAAACCTACGAGCAGTACTTC. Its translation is CASSQLAYTGTQTYEQYF.

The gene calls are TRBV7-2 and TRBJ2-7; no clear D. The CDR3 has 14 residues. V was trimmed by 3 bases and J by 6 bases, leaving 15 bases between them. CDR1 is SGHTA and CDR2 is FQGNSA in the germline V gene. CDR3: CASSFLVLAAEQYF. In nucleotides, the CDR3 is TGTGCCAGCAGCTTCTTGGTTCTCGCCGCCGAGCAGTACTTC.

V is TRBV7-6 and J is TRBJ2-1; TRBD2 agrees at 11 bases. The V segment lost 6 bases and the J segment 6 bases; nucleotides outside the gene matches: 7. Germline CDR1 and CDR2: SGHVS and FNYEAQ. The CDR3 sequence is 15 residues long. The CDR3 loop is CASRPGTSGSNEQFF. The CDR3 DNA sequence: TGTGCCAGCAGACCGGGGACTAGCGGCTCCAATGAGCAGTTCTTC. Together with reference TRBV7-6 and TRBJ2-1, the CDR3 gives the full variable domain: GAGVSQSPRYKVTKRGQDVALRCDPISGHVSLYWYRQALGQGPEFLTYFNYEAQQDKSGLPNDRFSAERPEGSISTLTIQRTEQRDSAMYRCASRPGTSGSNEQFFGPGTRLTVL.

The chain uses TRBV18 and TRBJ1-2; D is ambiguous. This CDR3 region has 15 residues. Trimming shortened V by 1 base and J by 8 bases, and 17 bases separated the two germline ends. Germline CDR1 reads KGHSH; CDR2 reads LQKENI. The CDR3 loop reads CASSPQLLGSWGYTF. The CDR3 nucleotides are TGTGCCAGCTCACCACAGCTCTTAGGGTCTTGGGGCTACACCTTC.

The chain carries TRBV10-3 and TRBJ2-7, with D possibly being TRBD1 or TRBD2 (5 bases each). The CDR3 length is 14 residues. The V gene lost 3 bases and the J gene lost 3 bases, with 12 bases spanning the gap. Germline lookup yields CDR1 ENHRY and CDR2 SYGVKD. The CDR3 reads CAISEEGLLYEQYF. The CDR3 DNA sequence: TGTGCCATCAGTGAAGAGGGGCTCCTCTACGAGCAGTACTTC.

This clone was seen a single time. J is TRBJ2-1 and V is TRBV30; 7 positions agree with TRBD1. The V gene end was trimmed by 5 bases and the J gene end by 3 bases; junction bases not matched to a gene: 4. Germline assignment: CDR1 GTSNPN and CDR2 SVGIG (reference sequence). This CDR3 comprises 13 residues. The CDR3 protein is CAWGGQYYNEQFF. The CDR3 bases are TGTGCCTGGGGGGGACAGTACTACAATGAGCAGTTCTTC.

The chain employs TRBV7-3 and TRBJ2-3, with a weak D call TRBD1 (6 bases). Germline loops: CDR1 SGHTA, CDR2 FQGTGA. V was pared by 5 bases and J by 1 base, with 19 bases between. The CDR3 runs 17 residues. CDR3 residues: CASSVGTRVSRTDTQYF. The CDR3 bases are TGTGCCAGCAGCGTCGGGACAAGGGTTTCCCGCACAGATACGCAGTATTTT.

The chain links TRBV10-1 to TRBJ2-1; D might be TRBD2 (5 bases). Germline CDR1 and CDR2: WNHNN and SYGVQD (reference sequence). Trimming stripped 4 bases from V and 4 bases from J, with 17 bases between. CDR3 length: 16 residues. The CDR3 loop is CASSGGGFRRYNEQFF. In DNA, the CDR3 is TGCGCCAGCAGTGGAGGAGGTTTCAGGAGATACAATGAGCAGTTCTTC.

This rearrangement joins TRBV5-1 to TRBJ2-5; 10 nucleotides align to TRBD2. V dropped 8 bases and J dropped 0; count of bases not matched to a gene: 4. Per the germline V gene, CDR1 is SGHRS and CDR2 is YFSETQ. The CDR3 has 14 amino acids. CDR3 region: CASTSGKNQETQYF. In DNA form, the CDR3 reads TGCGCCAGTACTAGCGGGAAAAACCAAGAGACCCAGTACTTC.

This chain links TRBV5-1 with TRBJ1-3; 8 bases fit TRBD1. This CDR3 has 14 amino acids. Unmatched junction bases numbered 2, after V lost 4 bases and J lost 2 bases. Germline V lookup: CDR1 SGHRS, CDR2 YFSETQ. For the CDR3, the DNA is TGCGCCAGCAGCACACAGGGGGCTGGAAACACCATATATTTT. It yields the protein CASSTQGAGNTIYF.

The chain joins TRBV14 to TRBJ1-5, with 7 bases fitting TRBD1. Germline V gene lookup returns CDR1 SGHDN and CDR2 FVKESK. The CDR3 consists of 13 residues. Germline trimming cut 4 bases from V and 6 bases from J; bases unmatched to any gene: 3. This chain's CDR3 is CASSPGGLQPQHF. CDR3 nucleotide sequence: TGTGCCAGCAGCCCAGGGGGTCTTCAGCCCCAGCATTTT. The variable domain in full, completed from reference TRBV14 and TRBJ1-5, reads EAGVTQFPSHSVIEKGQTVTLRCDPISGHDNLYWYRRVMGKEIKFLLHFVKESKQDESGMPNNRFLAERTGGTYSTLKVQPAELEDSGVYFCASSPGGLQPQHFGDGTRLSIL.

The CDR3: CASSLAGGGAYTQYF. CDR3 bases: TGTGCCAGCAGCTTAGCGGGCGGGGGGGCGTATACGCAGTATTTT. This chain uses TRBV7-2 with TRBJ2-3, with TRBD2 matching 9 bases. This CDR3 spans 15 amino acids. With 0 bases clipped from V and 7 bases from J, the junction kept 5 bases outside the gene matches. CDR1 and CDR2 (germline): SGHTA, FQGNSA.

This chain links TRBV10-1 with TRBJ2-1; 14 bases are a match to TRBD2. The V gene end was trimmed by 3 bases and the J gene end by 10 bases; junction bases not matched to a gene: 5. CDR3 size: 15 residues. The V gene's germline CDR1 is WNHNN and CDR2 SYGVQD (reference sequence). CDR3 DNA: TGCGCCAGCAGTGATGGGACTAGCGGGAGATGGGAGCAGTTCTTC. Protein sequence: CASSDGTSGRWEQFF.

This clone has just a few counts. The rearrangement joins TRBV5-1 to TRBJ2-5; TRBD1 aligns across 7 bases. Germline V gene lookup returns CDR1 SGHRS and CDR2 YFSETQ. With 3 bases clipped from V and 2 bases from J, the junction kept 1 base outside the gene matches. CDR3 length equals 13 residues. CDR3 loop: CASSWDSQETQYF. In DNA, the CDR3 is TGCGCCAGCAGCTGGGACAGTCAAGAGACCCAGTACTTC.

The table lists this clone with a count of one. This CDR3 reads CASSLVGGTTEAFF. The CDR3 bases are TGTGCCAGCAGCTTAGTAGGGGGGACCACTGAAGCTTTCTTT. The V call is TRBV7-9, the J call TRBJ1-1; D is possibly TRBD1 (6 bases). The ends were cut back, 1 base at V and 4 bases at J, with 10 bases in the middle. The germline gives CDR1 SEHNR, CDR2 FQNEAQ (reference sequence). This CDR3 region has 14 residues. The full variable domain, with the rest looked up from reference TRBV7-9 and TRBJ1-1, is DTGVSQNPRHKITKRGQNVTFRCDPISEHNRLYWYRQTLGQGPEFLTYFQNEAQLEKSRLLSDRFSAERPKGSFSTLEIQRTEQGDSAMYLCASSLVGGTTEAFFGQGTRLTVV.

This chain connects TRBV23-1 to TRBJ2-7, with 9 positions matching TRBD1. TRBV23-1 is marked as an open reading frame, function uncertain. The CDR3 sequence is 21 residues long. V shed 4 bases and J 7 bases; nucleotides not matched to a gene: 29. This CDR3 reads CASSPPPDRGKAMGFCWEQYF. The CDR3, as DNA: TGCGCCAGCAGTCCACCCCCGGACAGGGGAAAGGCGATGGGATTTTGTTGGGAGCAGTACTTC.